Sequencing of this T cell receptor beta chain was carried out in a study of sequential checkpoint blockade in melanoma. Study-wide background: Patients were randomized 1:1 to nivolumab-then-ipilimumab or ipilimumab-then-nivolumab first-line. Around 90 pretreatment tumor DNA samples were TCRβ immunosequenced.

Measured with immunoSEQ multiplex PCR; TCRdb has only the in-frame clones, and not every one. The top ten clones hold 20% to 25% of a sample with 9,000 to 9,500 clones, 27% of them seen once. The study's findings and limits: Response in arm A was associated with pretreatment TIL clonality.

About this clone: Its target is unknown.

Trimming took 3 bases from V and 6 from J, leaving 15 bases between them. Germline V gene data show CDR1 as SGDLS and CDR2 as YYNGEE. This CDR3 is 14 amino acids long. The treatment was: randomized to nivolumab then ipilimumab (arm A) or the reverse (arm B). The clonotype comes from a human donor with melanoma. The rearrangement links TRBV9 to TRBJ2-5; D is tentatively TRBD1 or TRBD2 (5 bases each). Sequencing used tumor tissue (inferred from file names), obtained from a patient given nivolumab and ipilimumab in sequence. For the CDR3, the DNA is TGTGCCAGCAGCGACCCCTCGGGGCCACAGACCCAGTACTTC. Translation gives CASSDPSGPQTQYF.